Listed here is a single T cell receptor (beta chain). Its antigen is not known. The data were taken from a study of T cell responses to AZD1222 COVID-19 vaccine. Findings of the study overall: Repertoire sampling happened only post peak T cell response. Among AZD1222 vaccinees, only five to seven were seropositive at baseline. Donors in the cohort were predominantly white British and more often female, and clonal diversity was possibly underestimated. Per reports, nearly half of all spike-specific TCRs target regions that are unmutated in variants.

Some clones are missing from TCRdb's copy, which holds only in-frame ones; the method was immunoSEQ multiplex PCR. The sample holds 120,000 to 150,000 clones, 75% to 90% seen once. This CDR3 is 16 amino acids long. J lost 2 bases, V lost 0 bases, and 3 bases had no gene match. Germline V CDR1 and CDR2: MNHEY, SMNVEV (reference sequence). Sample: peripheral blood, taken on day 0 of MenACWY control vaccination. The chain employs TRBV27 and TRBJ2-3; 9 bases are a match to TRBD2. This TCR derives from an adult in good health. CDR3 sequence: CASSLSAGGPTDTQYF. CDR3 DNA: TGTGCCAGCAGTTTATCGGCGGGGGGGCCCACAGATACGCAGTATTTT.